This T cell receptor beta chain was captured in a study of chemoradiotherapy in HPV16-positive cancers. Here immunoSEQ multiplex PCR was the method, and the copy in TCRdb shows in-frame clones only, minus some. The sample has more than 20,000 clones; around 87% are singletons. The CDR3 has 12 amino acids. Germline-derived CDR1 and CDR2 are GTSNPN and SVGIG (reference sequence). Between the trimmed V and J ends, which lost 3 bases and 0 bases, there was a span of 2 bases. The sequenced sample was blood, obtained from a patient who underwent chemoradiotherapy. V is TRBV30 and J is TRBJ1-4, with unresolved D. This sequence was found in a human donor with HPV-associated anogenital cancer. The chain's CDR3 is CAWRTTNEKLFF. For the CDR3, the DNA is TGTGCCTGGAGAACAACTAATGAAAAACTGTTTTTT.